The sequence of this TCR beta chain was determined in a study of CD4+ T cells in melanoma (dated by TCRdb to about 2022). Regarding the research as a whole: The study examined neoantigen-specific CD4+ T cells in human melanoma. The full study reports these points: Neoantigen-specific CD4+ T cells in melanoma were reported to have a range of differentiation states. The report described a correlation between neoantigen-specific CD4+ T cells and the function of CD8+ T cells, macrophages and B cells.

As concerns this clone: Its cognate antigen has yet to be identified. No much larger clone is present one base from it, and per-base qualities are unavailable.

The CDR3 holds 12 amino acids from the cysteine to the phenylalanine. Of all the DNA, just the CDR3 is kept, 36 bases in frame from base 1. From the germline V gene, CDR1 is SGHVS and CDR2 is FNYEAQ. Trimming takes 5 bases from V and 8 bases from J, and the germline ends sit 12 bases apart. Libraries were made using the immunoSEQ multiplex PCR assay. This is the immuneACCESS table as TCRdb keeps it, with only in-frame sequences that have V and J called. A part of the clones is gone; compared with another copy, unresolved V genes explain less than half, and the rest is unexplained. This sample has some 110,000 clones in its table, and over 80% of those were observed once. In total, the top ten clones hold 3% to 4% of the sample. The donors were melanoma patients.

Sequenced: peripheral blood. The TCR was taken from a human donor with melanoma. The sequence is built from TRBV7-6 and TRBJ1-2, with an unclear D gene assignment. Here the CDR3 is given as CASSASGNGYTF. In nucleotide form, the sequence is TGTGCCAGCAGCGCCTCGGGAAACGGCTACACCTTC.